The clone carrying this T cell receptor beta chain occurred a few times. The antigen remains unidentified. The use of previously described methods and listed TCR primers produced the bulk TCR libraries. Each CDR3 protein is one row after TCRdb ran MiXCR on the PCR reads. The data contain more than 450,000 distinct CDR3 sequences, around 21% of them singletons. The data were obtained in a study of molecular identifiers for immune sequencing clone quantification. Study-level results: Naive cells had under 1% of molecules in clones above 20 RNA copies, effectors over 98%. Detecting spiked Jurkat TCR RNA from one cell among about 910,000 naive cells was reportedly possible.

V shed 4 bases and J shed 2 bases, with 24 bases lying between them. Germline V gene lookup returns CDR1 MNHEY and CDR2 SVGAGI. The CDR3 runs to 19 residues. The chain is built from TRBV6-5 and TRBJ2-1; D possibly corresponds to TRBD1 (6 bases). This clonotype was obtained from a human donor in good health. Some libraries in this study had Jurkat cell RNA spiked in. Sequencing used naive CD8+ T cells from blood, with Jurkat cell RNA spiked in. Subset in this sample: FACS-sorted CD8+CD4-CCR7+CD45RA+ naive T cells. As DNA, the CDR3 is TGTGCCAGCAGTTCCCTTTTGACTTACGACAGGCATGCCTACAATGAGCAGTTCTTC. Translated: CASSSLLTYDRHAYNEQFF.